This passage covers 22 T cell receptor beta chains from one sample sequenced in a study of shared clonotypes between healthy human individuals (dated by TCRdb to the early 2020s). Libraries were prepared through the immunoSEQ multiplex PCR assay. Held by TCRdb, this immuneACCESS table contains in-frame sequences only and omits some clones. Under half of the omission traces to an unresolved V gene where checked; the cause of the rest is unknown. This sample holds around 1.6 million clones; 98% were observed only once. The biggest ten clones account for around 0.47% of the sample. Material: naive CD4+ T cells sorted from blood. The sample's cell subset or site label, decoded: CD45RA+ positively selected. The receptors here all came from a young man in good health.

This chain connects TRBV28 to TRBJ1-5; weak D call: TRBD1 (5 bases). Trimming cost V 2 bases and J 2 bases, with 10 bases left between them. The CDR3 sequence is 15 residues long. Germline loops: CDR1 MDHEN, CDR2 SYDVKM. CDR3 protein: CASSLIQGGNQPQHF. The CDR3 DNA is TGTGCCAGCAGTTTAATCCAGGGTGGCAATCAGCCCCAGCATTTT.

As regards this clone: At one end the junction does not follow the germline gene, possibly because of a read error. The chain uses TRBV5-1 and TRBJ2-7; D is possibly TRBD1 (6 bases). Germline loops: CDR1 SGHRS, CDR2 YFSETQ. CDR3 size: 14 residues. In DNA form, the CDR3 reads TGCGCCAGCAGCACAATACAGGGCTCCAACGAGCAGTACTTC. Its translation: CASSTIQGSNEQYF.

The chain employs TRBV5-1 and TRBJ2-1, with 9 bases fitting TRBD1. In germline, CDR1 is SGHRS, CDR2 YFSETQ. CDR3 size: 15 residues. V trimming: 0 bases; J trimming: 6 bases; junction bases outside the gene matches: 4. The DNA of the CDR3 is TGCGCCAGCAGCTTGGTACAGGGGGCTAGCAATGAGCAGTTCTTC. Translated: CASSLVQGASNEQFF.

V usage is TRBV30 and J usage is TRBJ1-5; D remains ambiguous. This CDR3 is 14 amino acids long. The germline V gene encodes CDR1 GTSNPN and CDR2 SVGIG (reference sequence). V dropped 0 bases and J dropped 0 bases, with 6 bases sitting between them. CDR3 DNA: TGTGCCTGGAGTGTTCCTTATAGCAATCAGCCCCAGCATTTT. Its protein is CAWSVPYSNQPQHF.

V and J are TRBV6-5 and TRBJ2-7; TRBD2 matches 9 bases. This CDR3 region has 12 residues. The J segment lost 3 bases and the V segment lost 6 bases, leaving 0 bases of the junction unmatched. The germline gives CDR1 MNHEY, CDR2 SVGAGI. CDR3 sequence reads: CASRLAGYEQYF. Here the CDR3 DNA reads TGTGCCAGCAGACTAGCGGGCTACGAGCAGTACTTC.

As concerns this clone: The sample holds other DNA sequences that translate to the same CDR3. The V call is TRBV28, the J call TRBJ1-5, with D uncertain. Trimming pared 2 bases from V and 4 bases from J, leaving 3 bases between. CDR3 length equals 12 residues. CDR1 and CDR2 from the germline V gene are MDHEN and SYDVKM. CDR3 in DNA: TGTGCCAGCAGTTTACGTAATCAGCCCCAGCATTTT. Translated, it gives CASSLRNQPQHF.

The chain employs TRBV10-3 and TRBJ1-5; 9 bases line up with TRBD1. Germline V gene sequence: CDR1 ENHRY, CDR2 SYGVKD. J gave up 2 bases and V 4 bases, and 6 bases lay outside the gene matches. The CDR3 is 16 residues long. The CDR3 DNA follows: TGTGCCATCAGTGCGGGACAGGGATTGCGCAATCAGCCCCAGCATTTT. Its protein is CAISAGQGLRNQPQHF.

This clone was seen once. The rearrangement links TRBV6-5 to TRBJ1-1; TRBD1 might be the D (5 bases). The CDR3 is 12 residues long. CDR1 is MNHEY and CDR2 is SVGAGI in the germline V gene. Trimming took off 4 bases at V and 8 bases at J, with 11 bases between the two ends. The CDR3 bases are TGTGCCAGCAGTTGGGGACCGCACGAAGCTTTCTTT. Protein product: CASSWGPHEAFF.

This clone was seen a single time. This chain uses TRBV10-3 with TRBJ2-5; 8 bases align to TRBD1. The CDR3 length is 13 residues. With 3 bases clipped from V and 5 bases from J, the junction kept 2 bases outside the gene matches. CDR1 ENHRY and CDR2 SYGVKD come from the germline V gene. The CDR3 bases are TGTGCCATCAGTGATACAGGGGGGGAGACCCAGTACTTC. Encoded protein: CAISDTGGETQYF.

V usage is TRBV5-6 and J usage is TRBJ2-2; 8 positions agree with TRBD1. With 4 bases clipped from V and 2 bases from J, the junction kept 4 bases outside the gene matches. CDR1 SGHDT and CDR2 YYEEEE come from the germline V gene. This CDR3 has 15 amino acids. CDR3 sequence (DNA): TGTGCCAGCAGCCGGGACAGGACAAACACCGGGGAGCTGTTTTTT. This sequence encodes CASSRDRTNTGELFF.

J is TRBJ2-7 and V is TRBV6-5; D may be TRBD1 (5 bases). CDR1 is MNHEY, CDR2 SVGAGI, per germline. The CDR3 sequence is 12 residues long. Trimming removed 7 bases from V and 6 bases from J, with 13 bases in between. The CDR3 bases are TGTGCCAGCAATCGGGCAGGGTCCGAGCAGTACTTC. Translated: CASNRAGSEQYF.

The count of this clone is one. V usage is TRBV30 and J usage is TRBJ2-7, with D tentatively TRBD1 or TRBD2 (5 bases each). Trimming stripped 5 bases from V and 3 bases from J, with 11 bases between. The CDR3 is made up of 12 amino acids. In germline, CDR1 is GTSNPN, CDR2 SVGIG (reference sequence). The CDR3 protein is CAWGDDLYEQYF. In DNA, the CDR3 is TGTGCCTGGGGGGACGACCTCTACGAGCAGTACTTC. Full variable domain (remainder filled in from reference TRBV30 and TRBJ2-7): SQTIHQWPATLVQPVGSPLSLECTVEGTSNPNLYWYRQAAGRGLQLLFYSVGIGQISSEVPQNLSASRPQDRQFILSSKKLLLSDSGFYLCAWGDDLYEQYFGPGTRLTVT.

The table lists this clone with a count of one. This rearrangement joins TRBV5-4 to TRBJ2-7; the D is unclear. Trimming removed 4 bases from V and 0 bases from J, with 11 bases in between. The germline gives CDR1 SGHNT, CDR2 YYREEE (reference sequence). The CDR3 is made up of 14 amino acids. CDR3 sequence reads: CASSTKPGSYEQYF. CDR3 coding DNA: TGTGCCAGCAGCACGAAACCAGGCTCCTACGAGCAGTACTTC.

A single count supports this clone. The CDR3: CASSVGGSGNIQYF. For the CDR3, the DNA is TGTGCCAGCAGCGTAGGGGGTAGCGGTAACATTCAGTACTTC. The J gene is TRBJ2-4, the V gene TRBV9, with D perhaps TRBD2 (6 bases). Germline assignment: CDR1 SGDLS and CDR2 YYNGEE. V was cut by 0 bases and J by 7 bases, with 11 bases left in between. The CDR3 has 14 residues.

This chain links TRBV7-8 with TRBJ2-7, with TRBD2 matching over 8 bases. The CDR3 spans 20 residues. V lost 7 bases, J lost 3 bases, and 26 bases stayed unmatched. Per germline, CDR1 SGHVS and CDR2 FQNEAQ. The CDR3 region has the DNA TGTGCCAGCACCCATTACCCTCCGGGCCAGCGGGGGCGGAAAGTCTACGAGCAGTACTTC. It translates to CASTHYPPGQRGRKVYEQYF.

The chain carries TRBV19 and TRBJ2-7; 12 bases map to TRBD2. The CDR3 runs to 17 residues. Trimming removed 5 bases from V and 4 bases from J; junction bases left unmatched: 12. The germline V gene encodes CDR1 LNHDA and CDR2 SQIVND (reference sequence). DNA for the CDR3: TGTGCCAGTAGTCTCTCTTACCGGACTAGCGGGATTTACGAGCAGTACTTC. Protein: CASSLSYRTSGIYEQYF.

This chain connects TRBV7-2 to TRBJ2-7, with a weak D call TRBD1 (6 bases). Germline CDR1 SGHTA, CDR2 FQGNSA. Trimming stripped 5 bases from V and 1 base from J, with 15 bases between. The CDR3 spans 15 residues. The CDR3 bases are TGTGCCAGCAGCCAAATACGAACAGGGTCCTACGAGCAGTACTTC. Residues: CASSQIRTGSYEQYF.

The chain couples TRBV5-4 to TRBJ2-6; no clear D gene. This CDR3 is built from 16 residues. CDR1 SGHNT and CDR2 YYREEE come from the germline V gene (reference sequence). V dropped 5 bases and J dropped 2 bases, with 14 bases sitting between them. CDR3 protein: CASSLRFPTGANVLTF. CDR3 sequence (DNA): TGTGCCAGCAGTTTGAGGTTTCCTACTGGGGCCAACGTCCTGACTTTC.

This sequence joins TRBV18 and TRBJ1-3; no reliable D call. The V gene's germline CDR1 is KGHSH and CDR2 LQKENI. The CDR3 is 16 amino acids. Trimming took off 2 bases at V and 0 bases at J, with 11 bases between the two ends. The CDR3 sequence is CASSPSPRLSGNTIYF. The CDR3 nucleotides read TGTGCCAGCTCACCATCCCCCAGACTCTCTGGAAACACCATATATTTT.

The chain has TRBV19 and TRBJ1-2; 7 bases are shared with TRBD1. The germline CDR1 and CDR2 sequences are LNHDA and SQIVND (reference sequence). The ends lost 3 bases at V and 0 bases at J; junction bases unmatched: 7. This CDR3 is 16 amino acids long. The CDR3 spells CASSIGRGSSNYGYTF. CDR3 nucleotides: TGTGCCAGTAGTATCGGCAGGGGGTCATCTAACTATGGCTACACCTTC.

V and J are TRBV28 and TRBJ2-1; 14 bases agree with TRBD2. Germline V CDR1 and CDR2: MDHEN, SYDVKM. The CDR3 is 19 residues long. Trimming cost V 6 bases and J 1 base; bases outside gene matches: 11. DNA for the CDR3: TGTGCCAGCAGATCTCCGGGACTAGCGGGAGATCGGTCCTACAATGAGCAGTTCTTC. This gives the protein CASRSPGLAGDRSYNEQFF.

This sequence joins TRBV28 and TRBJ2-2, with 9 positions matching TRBD2. Trimming removed 3 bases from V and 5 bases from J; junction bases left unmatched: 4. Per the germline V gene, CDR1 is MDHEN and CDR2 is SYDVKM. CDR3 size: 15 residues. The CDR3 region has the DNA TGTGCCAGCAGTTTCCTAGCGGGAACAACCGGGGAGCTGTTTTTT. It specifies CASSFLAGTTGELFF. Supplemented by reference TRBV28 and TRBJ2-2, the full variable domain reads DVKVTQSSRYLVKRTGEKVFLECVQDMDHENMFWYRQDPGLGLRLIYFSYDVKMKEKGDIPEGYSVSREKKERFSLILESASTNQTSMYLCASSFLAGTTGELFFGEGSRLTVL.